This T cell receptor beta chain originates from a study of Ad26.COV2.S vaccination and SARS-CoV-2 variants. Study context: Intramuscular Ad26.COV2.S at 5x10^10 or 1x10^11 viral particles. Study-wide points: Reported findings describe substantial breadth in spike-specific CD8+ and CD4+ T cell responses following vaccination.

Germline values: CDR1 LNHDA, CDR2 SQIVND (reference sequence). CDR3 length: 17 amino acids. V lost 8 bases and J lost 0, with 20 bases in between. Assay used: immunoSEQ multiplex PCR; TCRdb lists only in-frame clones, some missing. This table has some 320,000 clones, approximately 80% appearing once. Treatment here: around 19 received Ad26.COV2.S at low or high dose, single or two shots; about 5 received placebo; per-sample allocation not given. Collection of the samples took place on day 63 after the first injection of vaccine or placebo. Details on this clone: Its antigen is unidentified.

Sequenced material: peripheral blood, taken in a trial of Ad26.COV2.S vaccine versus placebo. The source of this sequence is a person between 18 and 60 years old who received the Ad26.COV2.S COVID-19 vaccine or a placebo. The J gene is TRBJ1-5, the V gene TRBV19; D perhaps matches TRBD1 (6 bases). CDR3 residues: CASFSGTQDYSNQPQHF. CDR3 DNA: TGTGCCAGTTTCTCCGGGACACAAGATTATAGCAATCAGCCCCAGCATTTT.